These 24 T cell receptor beta chains were all obtained from the same sample, sequenced in a study of CD8+ T cells in alopecia areata. Reverse transcription of extracted RNA yielded cDNA, which provided the sequencing template. TCRdb's copy holds only in-frame clones and misses some; the assay was immunoSEQ multiplex PCR. The data show 200,000 to 250,000 clones, 64% seen once. Treatment reported: oral pan-JAK inhibitor, 5-10 mg twice daily. The sequenced sample was CD4+ T cells sorted from blood, obtained at week 4, from a patient treated with tofacitinib. These receptors were collected from a human donor with alopecia areata.

This rearrangement joins TRBV2 to TRBJ1-3; a possible D gene is TRBD1 (6 bases). V was trimmed by 5 bases and J by 4 bases, leaving 12 bases between them. This CDR3 has 14 residues. Germline loops: CDR1 SNHLY, CDR2 FYNNEI. CDR3 coding DNA: TGTGCCAGCAGTACAGGGCTTTCAGGAAACACCATATATTTT. Translated, it gives CASSTGLSGNTIYF.

The V gene is TRBV11-3, the J gene TRBJ2-7; 8 nucleotides line up with TRBD1. The germline gives CDR1 SGHNT, CDR2 YENEEA. This CDR3 is built from 14 residues. The ends lost 7 bases at V and 0 bases at J; junction bases unmatched: 5. Written as DNA, the CDR3 is TGTGCCAGCAAACGGACAGGGAGCTCCTACGAGCAGTACTTC. This sequence encodes CASKRTGSSYEQYF.

This chain joins TRBV6-5 and TRBJ1-5, with 8 bases that match TRBD1. Germline CDR1 MNHEY, CDR2 SVGAGI. The CDR3 totals 15 residues. The V gene end was trimmed by 4 bases and the J gene end by 7 bases; junction bases not matched to a gene: 9. The CDR3 DNA reads as TGTGCCAGCAGTTTATATCAGGGGGCTCGACAGCCCCAGCATTTT. Translating gives CASSLYQGARQPQHF.

The V gene is TRBV10-3, the J gene TRBJ1-3; D not certain. V was shortened by 5 bases and J by 0 bases, with 8 bases between the two germline ends. The CDR3 has 14 residues. Germline V gene sequence: CDR1 ENHRY, CDR2 SYGVKD. The CDR3 sequence: CAISQQSSGNTIYF. CDR3 bases: TGTGCCATCAGTCAACAGAGCTCTGGAAACACCATATATTTT.

The chain joins TRBV5-1 to TRBJ1-1, with D possibly TRBD1 on 5 matching bases. Germline V gives CDR1 SGHRS, CDR2 YFSETQ. The CDR3 covers 14 residues. V was cut by 4 bases and J by 1 base, with 11 bases left in between. CDR3 residues: CASSHRQTNTEAFF. The CDR3 DNA reads TGCGCCAGCAGCCATCGACAGACGAACACTGAAGCTTTCTTT.

The J gene is TRBJ1-6, the V gene TRBV23-1; D might be TRBD1 (6 bases). TRBV23-1 is designated an ORF whose function remains uncertain. The CDR3 extends over 13 amino acids. Trimming took off 1 base at V and 13 bases at J, with 11 bases between the two ends. CDR3 sequence (DNA): TGCGCCAGCAGTCAATGTGGACAGTCCCCCCTCCACTTT. Amino acids: CASSQCGQSPLHF.

The chain recombines TRBV19 with TRBJ2-2, with TRBD1 matching 7 bases. CDR3 length: 15 amino acids. Losses at the gene ends were 6 bases for V and 2 bases for J; bases not matched to a gene: 6. Germline-derived CDR1 and CDR2 are LNHDA and SQIVND (reference sequence). Here the CDR3 DNA reads TGTGCCAGTAGGGCCGGGACAGCAAACACCGGGGAGCTGTTTTTT. Its translation is CASRAGTANTGELFF.

J is TRBJ1-5 and V is TRBV7-8, with 9 bases that match TRBD1. The CDR3 runs to 14 residues. The junction had 2 bases not matched to a gene; V was cut back by 4 bases and J by 4 bases. Germline CDR1 is SGHVS and CDR2 is FQNEAQ. The CDR3 here is CASSWGQGNQPQHF. Here the CDR3 DNA reads TGTGCCAGCAGCTGGGGACAGGGAAATCAGCCCCAGCATTTT.

The rearrangement joins TRBV4-2 to TRBJ2-5; D unclear. The V gene's germline CDR1 is LGHNA and CDR2 YNFKEQ. The CDR3 runs 14 residues. V lost 1 base to trimming and J lost 1 base, with 7 bases between them. The CDR3 loop is CASSQVGPQETQYF. In DNA, the CDR3 is TGTGCCAGCAGCCAAGTGGGCCCCCAAGAGACCCAGTACTTC.

The chain combines TRBV30 with TRBJ1-1, with 9 bases matching TRBD1. The CDR3 has 13 amino acids. The V segment lost 4 bases and the J segment 10 bases; nucleotides outside the gene matches: 10. Germline V CDR1 and CDR2: GTSNPN, SVGIG (reference sequence). The CDR3 protein is CAWTPGQGLLAFF. The CDR3 DNA follows: TGTGCCTGGACACCGGGACAGGGCTTGTTAGCTTTCTTT.

The V call is TRBV19, the J call TRBJ2-5; no clear D. The CDR3 loop spans 11 amino acids. V was shortened by 5 bases and J by 5 bases, with 6 bases between the two germline ends. Germline-derived CDR1 and CDR2 are LNHDA and SQIVND (reference sequence). The CDR3 loop is CASSVAETQYF. The DNA of the CDR3 is TGTGCCAGTAGTGTGGCGGAGACCCAGTACTTC.

This rearrangement joins TRBV4-2 to TRBJ1-1, with D maybe TRBD1 (5 bases). Germline CDR1 is LGHNA and CDR2 is YNFKEQ. Trimming took off 0 bases at V and 1 base at J, with 12 bases between the two ends. The CDR3 loop spans 16 amino acids. As DNA, the CDR3 is TGTGCCAGCAGCCAAGATTTTGGCAGGGAGAACACTGAAGCTTTCTTT. Its protein product is CASSQDFGRENTEAFF.

The rearrangement joins TRBV10-3 to TRBJ2-5; 7 bases are a match to TRBD2. Germline CDR1 is ENHRY and CDR2 is SYGVKD. The CDR3 totals 14 residues. V lost 3 bases to trimming and J lost 2 bases; unmatched junction nucleotides: 3. CDR3 region: CAISDPGLQETQYF. The CDR3 nucleotides are TGTGCCATCAGTGATCCGGGACTACAAGAGACCCAGTACTTC.

CDR3 DNA sequence: TGTGCCAGCAGCACTAACACCGGGGAGCTGTTTTTT. This gives the protein CASSTNTGELFF. The chain employs TRBV5-4 and TRBJ2-2; D uncertain. Trimming took off 4 bases at V and 2 bases at J, with 3 bases between the two ends. There are 12 residues in the CDR3. Germline loops: CDR1 SGHNT, CDR2 YYREEE (reference sequence).

The chain employs TRBV30 and TRBJ1-2; D unclear. Germline CDR1 and CDR2: GTSNPN and SVGIG (reference sequence). Trimming cost V 4 bases and J 8 bases, with 14 bases left between them. There are 12 residues in the CDR3. As DNA, the CDR3 is TGTGCCTGGACGGACGGTTTCGTGGGCTACACCTTC. Translating gives CAWTDGFVGYTF.

The chain carries TRBV25-1 and TRBJ2-7; TRBD1 agrees at 8 bases. Germline loops: CDR1 MGHDK, CDR2 SYGVNS. J lost 4 bases, V lost 5 bases, and 4 bases had no gene match. CDR3 length: 13 amino acids. The CDR3, as DNA: TGTGCCAGCAGTCCCTGGACAGGGTACGAGCAGTACTTC. Protein product: CASSPWTGYEQYF.

The chain uses TRBV20-1 and TRBJ1-1; D unresolved. In germline, CDR1 is DFQATT, CDR2 SNEGSKA (reference sequence). The CDR3 has 11 residues. The V and J ends lost 5 bases and 6 bases respectively, with 10 bases between them. CDR3 protein: CSARVAPEAFF. CDR3 DNA sequence: TGCAGTGCTCGGGTAGCCCCTGAAGCTTTCTTT.

This clone has a single count. The CDR3: CASSLQGAKTQYF. CDR3 coding DNA: TGTGCCAGCAGCCTACAGGGTGCGAAGACCCAGTACTTC. The chain links TRBV7-9 to TRBJ2-5, with D perhaps matching TRBD1 (6 bases). The CDR3 consists of 13 residues. Per germline, CDR1 SEHNR and CDR2 FQNEAQ (reference sequence). V gave up 5 bases and J gave up 6 bases, with 13 bases separating them. The full variable domain, completed using reference TRBV7-9 and TRBJ2-5, is DTGVSQNPRHKITKRGQNVTFRCDPISEHNRLYWYRQTLGQGPEFLTYFQNEAQLEKSRLLSDRFSAERPKGSFSTLEIQRTEQGDSAMYLCASSLQGAKTQYFGPGTRLLVL.

This clone turned up a few times. The chain carries TRBV29-1 and TRBJ1-4; a possible D gene is TRBD1 (5 bases). Germline V lookup: CDR1 SQVTM, CDR2 ANQGSEA. V lost 7 bases and J lost 5, with 11 bases in between. The CDR3 has 12 amino acids. This CDR3 is CSAWGSNEKLFF. CDR3 nucleotide sequence: TGCAGCGCTTGGGGGTCCAATGAAAAACTGTTTTTT.

In its sample, this clone was seen a few times. This CDR3 is also generated by other DNA sequences in the sample. The J gene is TRBJ1-2, the V gene TRBV20-1; the D is unclear. This CDR3 contains 10 residues. Germline-derived CDR1 and CDR2 are DFQATT and SNEGSKA (reference sequence). Trimming pared 0 bases from V and 4 bases from J, leaving 0 bases between. The CDR3 here is CSARDYGYTF. In DNA, the CDR3 is TGCAGTGCTAGAGACTATGGCTACACCTTC.

The gene calls are TRBV29-1 and TRBJ2-3; D is undetermined. The CDR3 loop spans 14 amino acids. V lost 4 bases to trimming and J lost 2 bases, with 13 bases between them. The germline CDR1 and CDR2 sequences are SQVTM and ANQGSEA. This chain's CDR3 is CSVGEPLFTDTQYF. CDR3 nucleotide sequence: TGCAGCGTTGGGGAACCTCTTTTCACAGATACGCAGTATTTT.

This sequence joins TRBV14 and TRBJ2-3, with D possibly being TRBD1 or TRBD2 (5 bases each). Trimming took off 0 bases at V and 13 bases at J, with 14 bases between the two ends. Germline V CDR1 and CDR2: SGHDN, FVKESK. The CDR3 is 13 amino acids. The DNA of the CDR3 is TGTGCCAGCAGCCAAGATCGGGGCCTAGTCAAGTATTTT. Translated: CASSQDRGLVKYF. Drawing the rest from reference TRBV14 and TRBJ2-3, the complete variable domain is EAGVTQFPSHSVIEKGQTVTLRCDPISGHDNLYWYRRVMGKEIKFLLHFVKESKQDESGMPNNRFLAERTGGTYSTLKVQPAELEDSGVYFCASSQDRGLVKYFGPGTRLTVL.

The rearrangement links TRBV6-6 to TRBJ2-1; 8 bases match TRBD1. The CDR3 has 16 amino acids. J was trimmed by 0 bases and V by 6 bases; bases with no gene match: 7. The germline V gene encodes CDR1 MNHNY and CDR2 SVGAGI (reference sequence). The DNA of the CDR3 is TGTGCCAGCAGATTCGGACAGGGTGGCTCCTACAATGAGCAGTTCTTC. Translated, it gives CASRFGQGGSYNEQFF.

This clone was counted between two and nine times. V gene TRBV7-2 combines with J gene TRBJ1-4, with a possible D match to TRBD1 (5 bases). Trimming took 2 bases from V and 8 from J, leaving 6 bases between them. The germline V gene has CDR1 SGHTA and CDR2 FQGNSA. This CDR3 region has 12 residues. In DNA, the CDR3 is TGTGCCAGCAGCTTACGACAGGAAAAACTGTTTTTT. Translating it yields CASSLRQEKLFF.